This T cell receptor beta chain came from a study of OX40 agonist ivuxolimab in advanced cancers. Study-wide results and limits: CD4+ T cells averaged fewer expanded clones than CD8+ T cells. CD4+ and CD8+ blood T cells expanded clonally by week 6 at 0.1 to 3.0 mg/kg.

Exclusion of a patient followed from autoimmune disease history or systemic immunosuppression. The method was immunoSEQ multiplex PCR; TCRdb's version includes in-frame clones alone and lacks a portion of them. The table shows about 19,000 clones, with 70% to 90% occurring only once. From germline, CDR1 is SEHNR and CDR2 FQNEAQ (reference sequence). The V end lost 4 bases, the J end lost 2 bases, and 7 bases lay between the germline ends. CDR3 length: 13 residues. Turning to this clone: Its target is unknown.

This chain links TRBV7-9 with TRBJ2-3; D is undetermined. The sequences come from CD4+ or CD8+ T cells sorted from blood, collected in a trial of the OX40 agonist ivuxolimab. The sequence came from an adult with an advanced solid tumor such as melanoma, head and neck, liver or kidney cancer. The CDR3 DNA sequence: TGTGCCAGCAGCTCCACTTCCACAGATACGCAGTATTTT. Its protein product is CASSSTSTDTQYF.